Below, 5 T cell receptor beta chains from the same sample are listed, as sequenced in a study of shared clonotypes between healthy human individuals. The assay was immunoSEQ multiplex PCR, and TCRdb's table has in-frame clones only and misses some. The sample has around 430,000 clones; roughly 77% are singletons. Specimen: PBMCs. Receptors were obtained from a woman between 35 and 50 years old in good health. Some clones in this sample may be carry-over from other donors' samples.

The V and J genes are TRBV30 and TRBJ2-5, with D possibly TRBD1 on 6 matching bases. The end of the DNA fits TRBJ2-7 better, so the J call may be wrong. CDR1 GTSNPN and CDR2 SVGIG come from the germline V gene (reference sequence). The CDR3 is made up of 16 amino acids. DNA for the CDR3: TGTGCCTGGACCAGTTGGGGGCAGGCCAGCTCCTACGAGCAGTACTTC. Encoded protein: CAWTSWGQASSYEQYF.

This clone was seen only once. The chain has TRBV7-9 and TRBJ2-2; 10 bases are a match to TRBD1. After removal of 5 bases from V and 6 bases from J, the junction contained 9 bases not matched to a gene. The CDR3 spans 16 residues. Germline CDR1 and CDR2: SEHNR and FQNEAQ (reference sequence). CDR3 nucleotides: TGTGCCAGCAGCCCTACGGGACAGGGGTCGGCCGGGGAGCTGTTTTTT. It translates to CASSPTGQGSAGELFF.

The count of this clone is one. Other DNA variants within this sample encode the same CDR3. The chain carries TRBV28 and TRBJ2-7, with TRBD2 matching 7 bases. The CDR3 has 12 residues. V shed 3 bases, J shed 4 bases, and the junction held 0 bases outside the gene matches. Germline-derived CDR1 and CDR2 are MDHEN and SYDVKM. CDR3 residues: CASSLGGYEQYF. CDR3 sequence (DNA): TGTGCCAGCAGTTTGGGAGGGTACGAGCAGTACTTC.

The rearrangement uses TRBV7-3 and TRBJ2-3; D gene unclear. With 6 bases removed from V and 0 bases from J, the gap between germline ends came to 7 bases. The CDR3 is 13 amino acids. Looked up from germline, CDR1 is SGHTA and CDR2 is FQGTGA. The CDR3 spells CASRAYSTDTQYF. CDR3 coding DNA: TGTGCCAGCAGGGCTTATAGCACAGATACGCAGTATTTT.

The V call is TRBV5-1, the J call TRBJ2-7, with 8 bases fitting TRBD1. CDR3 length: 14 amino acids. V dropped 3 bases and J dropped 6; count of bases not matched to a gene: 8. The germline CDR1 and CDR2 sequences are SGHRS and YFSETQ. The CDR3 bases are TGCGCCAGCAGCTCTCAACCAGGGGGCGGCGAGCAGTACTTC. Encoded protein: CASSSQPGGGEQYF.